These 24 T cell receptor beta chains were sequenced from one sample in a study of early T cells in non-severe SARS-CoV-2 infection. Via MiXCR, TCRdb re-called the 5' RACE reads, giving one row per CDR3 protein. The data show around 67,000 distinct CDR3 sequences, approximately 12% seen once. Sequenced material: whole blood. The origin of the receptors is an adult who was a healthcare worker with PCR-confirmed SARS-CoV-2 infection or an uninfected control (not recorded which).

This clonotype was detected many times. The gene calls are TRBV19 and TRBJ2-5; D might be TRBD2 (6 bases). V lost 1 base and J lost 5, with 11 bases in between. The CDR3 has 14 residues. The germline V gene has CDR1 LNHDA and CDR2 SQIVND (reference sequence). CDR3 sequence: CASSIAGLEETQYF. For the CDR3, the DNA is TGTGCCAGTAGTATAGCGGGACTTGAGGAGACCCAGTACTTC.

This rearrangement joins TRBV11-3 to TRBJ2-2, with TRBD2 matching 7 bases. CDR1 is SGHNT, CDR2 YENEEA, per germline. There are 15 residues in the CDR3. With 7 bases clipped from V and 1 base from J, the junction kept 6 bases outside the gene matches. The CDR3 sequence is CASNSGGGNTGELFF. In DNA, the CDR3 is TGTGCCAGCAACTCGGGCGGGGGGAACACCGGGGAGCTGTTTTTT.

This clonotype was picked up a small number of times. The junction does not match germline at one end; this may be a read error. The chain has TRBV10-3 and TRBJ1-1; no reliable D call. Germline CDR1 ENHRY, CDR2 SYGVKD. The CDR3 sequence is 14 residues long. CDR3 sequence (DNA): TGTGCCATCACCCGCGGATCCGGGAACCCTGAAGCTTTCTTT. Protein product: CAITRGSGNPEAFF.

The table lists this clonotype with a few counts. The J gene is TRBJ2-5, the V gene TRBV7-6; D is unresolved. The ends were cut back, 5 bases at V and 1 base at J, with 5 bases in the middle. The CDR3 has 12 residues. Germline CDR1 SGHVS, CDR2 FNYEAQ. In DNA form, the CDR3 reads TGTGCCAGCAGCCCTTCCCAAGAGACCCAGTACTTC. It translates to CASSPSQETQYF.

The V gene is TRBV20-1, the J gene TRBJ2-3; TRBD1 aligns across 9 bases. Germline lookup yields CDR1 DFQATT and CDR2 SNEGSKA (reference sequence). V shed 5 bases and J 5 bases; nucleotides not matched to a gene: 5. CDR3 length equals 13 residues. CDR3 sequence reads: CSASQGALDTQYF. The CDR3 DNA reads TGCAGTGCTTCACAGGGGGCTCTAGATACGCAGTATTTT.

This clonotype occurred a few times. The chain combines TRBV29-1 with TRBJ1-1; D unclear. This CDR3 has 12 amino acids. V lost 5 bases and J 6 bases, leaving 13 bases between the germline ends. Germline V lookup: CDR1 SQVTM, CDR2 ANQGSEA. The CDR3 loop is CSVIMWTAEAFF. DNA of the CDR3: TGCAGCGTTATTATGTGGACGGCTGAAGCTTTCTTT.

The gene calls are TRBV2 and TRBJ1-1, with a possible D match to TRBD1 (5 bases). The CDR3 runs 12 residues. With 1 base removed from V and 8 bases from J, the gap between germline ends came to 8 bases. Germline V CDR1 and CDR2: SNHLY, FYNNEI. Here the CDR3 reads CASSEEGAEAFF. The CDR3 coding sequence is TGTGCCAGCAGTGAAGAAGGGGCCGAAGCTTTCTTT.

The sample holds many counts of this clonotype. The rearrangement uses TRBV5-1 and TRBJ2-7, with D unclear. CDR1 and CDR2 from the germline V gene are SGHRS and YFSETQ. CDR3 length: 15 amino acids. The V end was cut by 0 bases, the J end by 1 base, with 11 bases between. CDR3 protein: CASSLDRITSYEQYF. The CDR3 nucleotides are TGCGCCAGCAGCTTGGACAGAATAACATCCTACGAGCAGTACTTC.

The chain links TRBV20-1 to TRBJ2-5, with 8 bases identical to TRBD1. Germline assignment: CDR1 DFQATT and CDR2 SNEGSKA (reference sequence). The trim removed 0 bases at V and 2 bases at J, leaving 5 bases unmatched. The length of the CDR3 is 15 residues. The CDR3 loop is CSARDRRTGQETQYF. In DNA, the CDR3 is TGCAGTGCTAGAGATCGTCGGACAGGGCAAGAGACCCAGTACTTC.

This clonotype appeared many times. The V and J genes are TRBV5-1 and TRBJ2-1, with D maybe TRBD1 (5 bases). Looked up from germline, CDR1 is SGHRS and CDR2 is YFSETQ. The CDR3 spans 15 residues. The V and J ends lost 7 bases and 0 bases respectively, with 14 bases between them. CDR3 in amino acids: CASGATGSSYNEQFF. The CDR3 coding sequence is TGCGCCAGCGGGGCAACAGGAAGCTCCTACAATGAGCAGTTCTTC.

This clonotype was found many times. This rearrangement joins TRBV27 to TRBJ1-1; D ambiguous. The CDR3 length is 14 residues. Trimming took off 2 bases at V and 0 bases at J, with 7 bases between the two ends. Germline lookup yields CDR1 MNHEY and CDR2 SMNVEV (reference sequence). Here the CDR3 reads CASSLDAVNTEAFF. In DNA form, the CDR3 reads TGTGCCAGCAGTTTAGATGCCGTGAACACTGAAGCTTTCTTT.

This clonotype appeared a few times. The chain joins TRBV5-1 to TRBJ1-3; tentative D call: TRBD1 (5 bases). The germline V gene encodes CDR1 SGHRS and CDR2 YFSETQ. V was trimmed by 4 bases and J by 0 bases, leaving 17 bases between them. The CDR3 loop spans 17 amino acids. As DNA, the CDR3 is TGCGCCAGCAGCCCGGGGGTACTTGGTAGCTCTGGAAACACCATATATTTT. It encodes CASSPGVLGSSGNTIYF. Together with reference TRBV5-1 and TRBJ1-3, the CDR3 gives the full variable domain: KAGVTQTPRYLIKTRGQQVTLSCSPISGHRSVSWYQQTPGQGLQFLFEYFSETQRNKGNFPGRFSGRQFSNSRSEMNVSTLELGDSALYLCASSPGVLGSSGNTIYFGEGSWLTVV.

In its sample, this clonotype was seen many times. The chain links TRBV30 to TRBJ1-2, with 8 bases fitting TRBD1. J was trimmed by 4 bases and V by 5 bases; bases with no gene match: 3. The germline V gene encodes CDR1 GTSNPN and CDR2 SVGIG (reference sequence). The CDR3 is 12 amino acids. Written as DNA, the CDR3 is TGTGCCTGGGTAGACAGGGGCTATGGCTACACCTTC. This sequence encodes CAWVDRGYGYTF.

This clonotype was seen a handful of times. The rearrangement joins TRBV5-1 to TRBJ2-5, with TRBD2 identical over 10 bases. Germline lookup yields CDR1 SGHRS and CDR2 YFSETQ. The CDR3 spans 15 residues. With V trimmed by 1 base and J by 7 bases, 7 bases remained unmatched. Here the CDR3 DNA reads TGCGCCAGCAGCTTGAAAAGCGGGGGGGCAGGGACCCAGTACTTC. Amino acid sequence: CASSLKSGGAGTQYF.

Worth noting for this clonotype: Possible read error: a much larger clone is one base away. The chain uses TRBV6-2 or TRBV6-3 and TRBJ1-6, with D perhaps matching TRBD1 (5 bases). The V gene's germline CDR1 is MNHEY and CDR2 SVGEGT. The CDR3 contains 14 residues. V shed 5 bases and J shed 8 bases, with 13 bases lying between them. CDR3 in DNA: TGTGCCAGCAGTCATGGAGGGGCATATTCACCCCTCCACTTT. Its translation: CASSHGGAYSPLHF.

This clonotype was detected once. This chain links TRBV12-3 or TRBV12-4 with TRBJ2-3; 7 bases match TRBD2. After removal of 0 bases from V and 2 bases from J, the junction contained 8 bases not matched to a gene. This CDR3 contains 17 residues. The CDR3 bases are TGTGCCAGCAGTTTAGCGCGGAGCGGGATAAACACAGATACGCAGTATTTT. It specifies CASSLARSGINTDTQYF.

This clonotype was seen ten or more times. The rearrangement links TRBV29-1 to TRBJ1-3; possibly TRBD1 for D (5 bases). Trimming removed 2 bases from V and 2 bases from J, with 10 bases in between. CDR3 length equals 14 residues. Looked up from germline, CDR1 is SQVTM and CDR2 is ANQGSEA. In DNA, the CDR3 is TGCAGCGTTGAACTGGGGGGACCTGGAAACACCATATATTTT. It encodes CSVELGGPGNTIYF.

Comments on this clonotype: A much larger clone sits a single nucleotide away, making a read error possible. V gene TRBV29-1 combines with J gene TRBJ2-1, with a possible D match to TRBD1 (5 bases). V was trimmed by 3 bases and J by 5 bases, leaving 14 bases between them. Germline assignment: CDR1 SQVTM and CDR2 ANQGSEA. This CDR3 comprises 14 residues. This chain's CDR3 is CSVDSDSTHNEQFF. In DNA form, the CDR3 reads TGCAGCGTTGATTCTGACAGCACCCACAATGAGCAGTTCTTC.

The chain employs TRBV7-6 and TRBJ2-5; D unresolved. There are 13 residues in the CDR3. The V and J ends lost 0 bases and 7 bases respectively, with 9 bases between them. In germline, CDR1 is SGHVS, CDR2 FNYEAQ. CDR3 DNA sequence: TGTGCCAGCAGCTTAGCCCCCGGCGGGACCCAGTACTTC. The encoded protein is CASSLAPGGTQYF.

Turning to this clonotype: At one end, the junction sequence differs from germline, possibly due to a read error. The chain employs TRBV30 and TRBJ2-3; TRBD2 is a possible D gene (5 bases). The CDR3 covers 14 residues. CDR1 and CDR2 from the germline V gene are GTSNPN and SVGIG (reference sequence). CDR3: CAWGVGLEADTQYF. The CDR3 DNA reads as TGTGCCTGGGGTGTGGGGTTGGAGGCAGATACGCAGTATTTT.

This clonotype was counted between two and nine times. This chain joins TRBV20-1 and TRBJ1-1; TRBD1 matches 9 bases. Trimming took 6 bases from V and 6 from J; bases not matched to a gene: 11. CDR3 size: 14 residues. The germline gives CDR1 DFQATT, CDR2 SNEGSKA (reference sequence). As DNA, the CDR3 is TGCAGTGCAGACTCGGGACAGGGCTTCGCTGAAGCTTTCTTT. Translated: CSADSGQGFAEAFF.

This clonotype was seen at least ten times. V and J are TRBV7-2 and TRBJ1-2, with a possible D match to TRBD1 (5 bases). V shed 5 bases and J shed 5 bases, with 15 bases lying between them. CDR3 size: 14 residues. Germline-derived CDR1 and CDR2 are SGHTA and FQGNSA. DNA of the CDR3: TGTGCCAGCAGCCCCCGGGACCCCAAGTATGGCTACACCTTC. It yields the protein CASSPRDPKYGYTF.

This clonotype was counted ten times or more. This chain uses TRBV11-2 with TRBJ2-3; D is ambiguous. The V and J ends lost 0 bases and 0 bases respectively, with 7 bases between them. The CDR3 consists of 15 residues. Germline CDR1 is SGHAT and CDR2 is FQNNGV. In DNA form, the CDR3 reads TGTGCCAGCAGCTTAGAGGCAGCTAGCACAGATACGCAGTATTTT. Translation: CASSLEAASTDTQYF.

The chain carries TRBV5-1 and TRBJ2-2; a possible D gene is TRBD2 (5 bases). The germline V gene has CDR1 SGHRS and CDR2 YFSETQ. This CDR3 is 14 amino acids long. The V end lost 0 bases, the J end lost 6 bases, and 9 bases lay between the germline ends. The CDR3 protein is CASSLAGNPGELFF. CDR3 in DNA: TGCGCCAGCAGCTTGGCCGGGAATCCCGGGGAGCTGTTTTTT.